The source of this T cell receptor (beta chain) is a study of post-analysis software for immune sequencing data (dated by TCRdb to about 2015). Some background on the complete study: The recorded disease courses included relapsing-remitting, secondary progressive and progressive-relapsing multiple sclerosis, and some patients had no subtype annotation. The patient repertoires were compared against approximately eleven previously published healthy control repertoires obtained from donors aged 6 to 25 years. A subset of samples was prepared in parallel using single-end sample barcoding, then pooled and co-amplified after Illumina adapter ligation. On the study overall, not on this receptor specifically: The control group was slightly older than the multiple sclerosis patient group. Compared with controls, multiple sclerosis patients had significantly lower normalized Chao1 diversity, a finding suggesting substantial peripheral T-cell clonal expansion. Direct clustering with F measure showed strong co-clustering of samples prepared in the same batch, prompting a batch-effect correction. Four to six TRBV segments, including TRBV5-6, TRBV5-1 and TRBV20-1, were significantly more frequent in patients than controls.

This clonotype was observed at least ten times. Its cognate antigen has yet to be identified. No base qualities exist here, and no much larger clone lies one base off it. CDR3 length: 18 amino acids, cysteine to phenylalanine. The only DNA kept is the CDR3, 54 bases in frame from the first base. From the germline V gene, CDR1 is SGHDT and CDR2 is YYEEEE. From V the trimming removes 4 bases and from J it removes 8 bases, while the gene matches leave 20 bases of the junction unaccounted for. To demonstrate the VDJtools post-analysis software, the study profiled TCR beta repertoires from the peripheral blood of 13 young patients with multiple sclerosis. The multiple sclerosis patients were children and adolescents between roughly 6 and 15 years of age. Libraries were prepared through PCR. For sequencing, an Illumina HiSeq 2500 was employed. To reduce PCR and sequencing biases, unique molecular identifiers were built into the TCR beta cDNA libraries. About 0.5 million cDNA molecules were obtained for every 1 to 10 million input T cells, so each molecule roughly corresponded to one T cell. The patient libraries were prepared and sequenced with the same protocol used for the earlier healthy control dataset. Samples belonging to the same batch were prepared together, multiplexed and sequenced on a shared HiSeq lane. The original pipeline was this. Raw barcoded reads were processed with MIGEC, and single-read molecular identifier groups were discarded before consensus assembly and CDR3 extraction. Clonotype tables were post-analysed with VDJtools, and diversity was normalized by down-sampling all datasets to the smallest sample size. Repertoire overlap clustering matched CDR3 amino acid but not nucleotide sequences to correct batch-related cross-sample contamination. TCRdb applied fastp at Q25 and MiXCR to the public reads, then kept only in-frame beta chains. Every distinct CDR3 protein forms one entry, paired with its most common genes and DNA. The V and J calls here are based on TCRdb, not the publication. Recorded for this sample are a few hundred thousand distinct CDR3 sequences; 30% to 45% of them occurred a single time. Under 15% of the sample lies in the top ten.

The chain is assembled from TRBV5-6 and TRBJ2-1; 8 middle bases align to TRBD1. The sample was blood. This TCR came from a girl aged 5-17 years with multiple sclerosis. CDR3 sequence: CASSILEFQGAEVHEQFF. The DNA is as follows: TGTGCCAGCAGCATATTAGAATTTCAGGGGGCGGAGGTTCATGAGCAGTTCTTC.